This record looks at one TCR beta chain sequence and its context. No cognate antigen has been identified for it. No quality values exist for individual bases; no much larger clone is one base distant. The cohort comprised fewer than 750 healthy bone marrow donors. At the time of sampling, all cohort members were nominally healthy, though unrecorded immune exposures were likely present. The donor tested CMV seropositive and was one of the 289 seropositive cohort members. Each donor provided a peripheral blood sample, and peripheral blood mononuclear cells were used for TCR beta sequencing. Genomic DNA extraction from the blood cell samples was performed with the Qiagen DNeasy Blood Extraction Kit. The data were taken from a study of cytomegalovirus exposure and HLA in healthy donors (dated 2017 in TCRdb). Background on the whole study: According to an earlier analysis of a few hundred of the donors, 200 million or so T cells yielded 117 million unique TCR beta sequences and around 280 Gb of sequence data. Roughly five DR-DQ haplotypes were treated as single units for association and clustering because of strong linkage in the cohort. To predict cytomegalovirus infection status, the study brought together high-throughput TCR immunosequencing, statistical association of individual TCRs with disease status, and machine learning. The genetic ancestry cluster associated with self-reported Caucasian donors included over 80% of the roughly 390 genotyped donors. The study aimed to test whether signatures of past pathogen exposure could be identified by cataloging public T cell receptors. Along with the roughly 700-subject first cohort, a separate validation cohort of roughly 110 different subjects was used. Donor age, sex, ethnicity and CMV serostatus were compiled together with the repertoire data. Every discovery cohort repertoire had been produced on one sequencing platform. In the later analysis, no new phenotypic data were used to find candidate immune exposures; instead, reliance was placed on TCR beta sequences and their occurrence across donors. Typing coverage differed by locus: A, B, C, DRB1 and DQB1 were typed in roughly 629-630 donors, DQA1 in 522, DPA1 in around 600, and DPB1 in around 440. In an earlier analysis of several hundred of the donors, high-throughput TCR beta sequencing was used to judge whether each TCR beta V gene segment behaved as functional or pseudogenic. A later analysis re-analyzed previously published TCR beta repertoires from about 600 donors and added high-resolution HLA genotyping to study TCR occurrence patterns. An early release covering approximately 600 HLA-typed donors comprised about 290 gigabases of sequencing data and 85 million to 100 million unique TCR sequences. On average, 235,054 unique TCR beta nucleotide sequences were sequenced per donor among 350 to 400 genotyped donors of the cohort, with approximately 18% of those sequences being non-productive. Genome-wide SNP genotypes for about 60% of the roughly 670 donors were used in a later genetic analysis, which treated that subset as a discovery cohort. Both class I and class II loci were covered by HLA typing, at four-digit resolution. The T cell repertoires of several hundred subjects were profiled by immunosequencing and related to cytomegalovirus serostatus.

The CDR3 starts with the cysteine, ends with the phenylalanine, and has 15 residues. The read is trimmed to its CDR3 DNA, 45 bases read in frame from base 1. V lost 4 bases and J lost 0 bases; the stretch between them is 11 bases long. CDR1 and CDR2 were assigned from the germline V gene (reference sequence) as SGHNT and YYREEE. Libraries were made using the immunoSEQ multiplex PCR assay. For the multiplex PCR, a mixture combining 60 forward primers for TCR Vbeta segments and 13 reverse primers for TCR Jbeta segments was used. A multiplex PCR assay on genomic DNA amplified the CDR3 region of rearranged TCR beta genes. On the Illumina HiSeq System, the amplified TCR beta libraries were sequenced as 87-base-pair reads. The paper's data handling went like this. In a later analysis, roughly 80 million unique TCR beta chains were counted across the 650 to 700 repertoires, and around 10 million of these chains were shared by at least two donors. A nearest-neighbor algorithm error-corrected the raw reads and collapsed the reads into unique sequences, merging closely related sequences to remove PCR and sequencing errors. CDR3 sequences were aligned to IMGT reference sequences to assign V, D and J gene segments. For a sequence to be retained, a match of at least six nucleotides was required to both a V gene segment and a J gene segment. A rearrangement counted as productive if the CDR3 had no stop codons and remained in frame with V and J, and every other rearrangement counted as non-productive. CDR3 was defined according to IMGT convention as the region running from the second conserved V-encoded cysteine to the conserved J-encoded phenylalanine. The earlier analysis of a few hundred of the donors excluded any sequence lacking an unambiguous match to a single V gene segment. In an earlier analysis of some 590 of the donors, a V segment was called functional when productive rearrangements were above 56.7%, and segregating when the standard deviation between donors exceeded 5%. A statistical classification framework was built to diagnose cytomegalovirus status from the catalog of TCR beta chain sequences. V and J gene assignment, in a later analysis, came from comparing TCR nucleotide sequences with IMGT/GENE-DB human TR gene sequences. The TCRdist pipeline was used in a later analysis to assign CDR3 sequences and most-parsimonious VDJ recombination scenarios. In a later analysis, each TCR beta chain was defined by its CDR3 amino acid sequence together with its V-gene family, and reads without a unique V-gene family were excluded. To address suspected cross-contamination and a sequencing artifact, a later analysis removed some 620 highly shared, low-generation-probability nucleotide sequences. A later analysis calculated a clonal expansion index for each public chain from normalized within-repertoire ranks of inferred template counts. Generation probabilities in a later analysis came from a VDJ recombination model fitted to out-of-frame rearrangements, and those results were checked against IGoR. In a later analysis, hypergeometric tests were used to score TCR-TCR, TCR-HLA and TCR-CMV co-occurrence, with a repertoire-size bias correction applied to TCR pairs. False discovery rates were estimated in a later analysis by permuting HLA or CMV assignments 20 times. In a later analysis, co-occurring TCRs were grouped using DBSCAN, with TCRdist sequence similarity added in when clustering inside HLA-allele-positive subsets. Repertoires with fewer than 30,000 or more than 120,000 public chains were left out of co-occurrence clustering, as were a handful of repertoires with anomalous nucleotide sharing. The immuneACCESS repertoire file appears here via TCRdb, limited to in-frame rearrangements. These files lack a portion of the clones; in checked studies, under half of the deficit traces to unresolved V genes, and the cause of the others is not known. Clone size and V and J calls were adopted from that table, with D and trimming inferred from the DNA. Within this sample are 95,000 to 100,000 clones, with over 80% of them counted one time only. 3% to 4.5% of the sample lies in the top ten.

Overall results and qualifications from the work: Roughly uniform sequencing depth across donors was assumed in presence/absence analyses, although this assumption may not hold. Across donors, most TCR sequences were observed very rarely, whereas some public TCRs were present in many individuals. Because some donors lacked HLA typing at each locus, the association tests relied only on the typed subset. The only immune exposure information available for the cohort was CMV serostatus. Most CMV-associated TCR beta chains appeared to be HLA-restricted in a later analysis, and the HLA associations seemed to be driven largely by CMV exposure. According to the authors, the approach could potentially be generalized to other disease states and immunological phenotypes. In a later analysis, TCR association rates were found to vary across HLA loci, with the most associated TCRs seen for DRB1 alleles and the fewest for HLA-C alleles. In the study, 150 to 200 TCR beta chains were listed as associated with cytomegalovirus. Broadly in line with IMGT annotations, most TCR beta V segments showed up in productive rearrangements about 87% or about 30% of the time in an earlier analysis of approximately 640 of the donors. Assigning TCR associations to individual alleles was difficult when HLA alleles, especially DR and DQ, strongly co-occurred. Linkage disequilibrium might explain the correlated functional status among segregating V segments, but an unknown experimental factor could not be excluded. Three of the identified cytomegalovirus-associated TCR beta chains were confirmed in vitro to be specific for cytomegalovirus antigens. Some IMGT-functional V segments, including TRBV6-2 and TRBV6-3, could not be told apart with the 87-base-pair reads, so those segments were excluded. Specific HLA alleles were associated with roughly 16,000 TCR beta sequences at a false discovery rate of 0.05 in a later analysis. A further reported finding was that TCR beta sequences accurately predicted the HLA-A and HLA-B alleles for most subjects in the first cohort. A cluster of highly shared sequence variants was judged likely to represent a technical artifact of the sequencing pipeline. The earlier analysis of around 600 of the donors excluded some 15 rarely observed V segments, including chromosome 9 orphons, because counts were too low. Cytomegalovirus status was reported to be diagnosed by the classifier with high specificity and sensitivity in both the original and validation cohorts. The cohort was sequenced for TCR beta chains only, and without alpha or paired-chain data the features that could be detected were limited. In a later genetic analysis, fewer N-insertions in productive TCRs were reported among donors in an Asian-associated ancestry cluster than the approximately 670-donor mean. According to a later analysis, parvovirus B19, influenza, CMV and Epstein-Barr virus appeared linked to several top co-occurrence clusters. In a later analysis, HLA-associated TCR beta chains showed more clonal expansion and lower generation probabilities than non-associated chains that were equally common. An association between a missense DCLRE1C variant and V-gene and J-gene trimming of TCR beta chains was found in a later genetic analysis and replicated in an independent cohort.

The rearranged segments are TRBV5-4 and TRBJ1-3; matching of 6 bases hints at TRBD1 as the D gene. This sequence was found in a female donor in good health and CMV-seropositive. Material: PBMCs. The CDR3 loop reads CASSTQGLSGNTIYF. The nucleotide sequence is TGTGCCAGCAGCACACAGGGCCTCTCTGGAAACACCATATATTTT.